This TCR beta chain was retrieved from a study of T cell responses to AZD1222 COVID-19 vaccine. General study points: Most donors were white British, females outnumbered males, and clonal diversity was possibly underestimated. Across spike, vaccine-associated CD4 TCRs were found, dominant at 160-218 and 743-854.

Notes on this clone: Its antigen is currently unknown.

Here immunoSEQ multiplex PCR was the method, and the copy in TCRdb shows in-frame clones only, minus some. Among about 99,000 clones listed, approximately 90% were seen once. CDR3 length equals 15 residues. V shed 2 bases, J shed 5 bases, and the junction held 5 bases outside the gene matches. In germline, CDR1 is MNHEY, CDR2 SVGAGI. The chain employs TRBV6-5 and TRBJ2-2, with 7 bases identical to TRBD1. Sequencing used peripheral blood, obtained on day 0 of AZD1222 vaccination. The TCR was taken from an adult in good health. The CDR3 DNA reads TGTGCCAGCAGTTACGAGACAGGGAGAACCGGGGAGCTGTTTTTT. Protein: CASSYETGRTGELFF.